Described below is a single TCR beta chain sequence and its context. The antigen is unknown. PCR employed 60 Vbeta and 13 Jbeta primers. The protocol was immunoSEQ multiplex PCR, while the TCRdb copy is restricted to in-frame clones and leaves out a portion. In the table there are over 150,000 clones, 68% of which are singletons. The sample originates from a study of cytomegalovirus exposure and HLA in healthy donors. General study results and limits: Within the data, a cluster of highly shared sequence variants was likely a sequencing artifact. Later analysis found that TCR beta chains associated with HLA were more clonally expanded than other, equally common chains.

Germline loops: CDR1 SGHAT, CDR2 FQNNGV. The V end lost 1 base, the J end lost 8 bases, and 8 bases lay between the germline ends. The CDR3 spans 13 residues. The chain uses TRBV11-2 and TRBJ1-4; D gene uncertain. The sample consisted of PBMCs. The receptor was isolated from a man aged 50-60 years in good health and CMV-seronegative. The CDR3 nucleotides are TGTGCCAGCAGCTTAGTAGATGAGGAAAAACTGTTTTTT. It is translated as CASSLVDEEKLFF.